This T cell receptor (beta chain) was recorded in a study of shared clonotypes between healthy human individuals. Study-level information: CD4 naive and CD4 memory each took three plates per donor, while CD8 naive took two and CD8 memory one.

Notes on the study in general: Naive CD4 clonotype sharing across a few donors was around 5%. Limited genetic and exposure-history diversity came from having few donors.

Worth noting for this clone: Its antigen is not known.

In replicate PCRs of sorted subsets, approximately 210 ng DNA, approximately 32,000 T cell genomes, was used. The table came from immunoSEQ multiplex PCR; TCRdb's copy has only in-frame clones and leaves some out. The data hold about 2.5 million clones, with about nine tenths observed a single time. The sequence was collected from a man aged 18 to 29 in good health. Some clones in this sample may be carry-over from other donors' samples. Input material: naive CD4+ T cells from PBMCs. Subset reported: CD45RA+ positively selected.

Written as DNA, the CDR3 is TGTGCCAGCAGTGAATCAGGGGCTGGAAACACCATATATTTT. Amino acid sequence: CASSESGAGNTIYF. V usage is TRBV6-1 and J usage is TRBJ1-3; TRBD1 is a possible D gene (6 bases). This CDR3 spans 14 amino acids. The germline V gene has CDR1 MNHNS and CDR2 SASEGT. Trimming took off 2 bases at V and 2 bases at J, with 7 bases between the two ends.